Listed here are 5 T cell receptor beta chains from one sample, sequenced in a study of OX40 agonist ivuxolimab in advanced cancers. Using immunoSEQ multiplex PCR, the repertoire was profiled, and TCRdb retains in-frame clones only, with some absent. Of tens of thousands of clones detected, about 89% appear once; the ten largest clones hold roughly 60%. This specimen was CD4+ or CD8+ T cells sorted from blood, taken in a trial of the OX40 agonist ivuxolimab. These receptor sequences come from an adult with an advanced solid tumor such as melanoma, head and neck, liver or kidney cancer.

The J gene is TRBJ1-2, the V gene TRBV2, with TRBD1 matching over 11 bases. CDR3 length: 12 residues. The junction had 2 bases not matched to a gene; V was cut back by 1 base and J by 13 bases. Germline V gene data show CDR1 as SNHLY and CDR2 as FYNNEI. Here the CDR3 DNA reads TGTGCCAGCAGTGAAGGGGACAGGGGGACCACCTTC. It encodes CASSEGDRGTTF.

The chain recombines TRBV7-6 with TRBJ2-3; 12 bases align to TRBD2. The trim removed 5 bases at V and 1 base at J, leaving 4 bases unmatched. Looked up from germline, CDR1 is SGHVS and CDR2 is FNYEAQ. The CDR3 is 16 residues long. Written as DNA, the CDR3 is TGTGCCAGCAGCCCTCGGACTAGCGGGGGCACAGATACGCAGTATTTT. It translates to CASSPRTSGGTDTQYF.

This rearrangement joins TRBV6-5 to TRBJ2-7; 8 bases map to TRBD1. The CDR3 has 13 amino acids. The V segment lost 7 bases and the J segment 4 bases; nucleotides outside the gene matches: 6. Germline V gene lookup returns CDR1 MNHEY and CDR2 SVGAGI. Written as DNA, the CDR3 is TGTGCCAGCATGGCCAGGGGGCAATACGAGCAGTACTTC. Protein: CASMARGQYEQYF.

The gene calls are TRBV10-3 and TRBJ2-7; no firm D call. Germline V lookup: CDR1 ENHRY, CDR2 SYGVKD. V shed 11 bases and J shed 1 base, with 12 bases lying between them. The CDR3 extends over 12 amino acids. This chain's CDR3 is CACLSPSYEQYF. For the CDR3, the DNA is TGTGCCTGTCTATCGCCTTCCTACGAGCAGTACTTC.

This clone has a handful of counts. The rearrangement joins TRBV29-1 to TRBJ1-2; unclear D gene. The CDR3 contains 13 residues. Germline CDR1 SQVTM, CDR2 ANQGSEA. V dropped 8 bases and J dropped 3 bases, with 16 bases sitting between them. The CDR3 is CSTLLEGYYGYTF. The CDR3 nucleotides read TGCAGCACCCTATTAGAGGGCTACTATGGCTACACCTTC.